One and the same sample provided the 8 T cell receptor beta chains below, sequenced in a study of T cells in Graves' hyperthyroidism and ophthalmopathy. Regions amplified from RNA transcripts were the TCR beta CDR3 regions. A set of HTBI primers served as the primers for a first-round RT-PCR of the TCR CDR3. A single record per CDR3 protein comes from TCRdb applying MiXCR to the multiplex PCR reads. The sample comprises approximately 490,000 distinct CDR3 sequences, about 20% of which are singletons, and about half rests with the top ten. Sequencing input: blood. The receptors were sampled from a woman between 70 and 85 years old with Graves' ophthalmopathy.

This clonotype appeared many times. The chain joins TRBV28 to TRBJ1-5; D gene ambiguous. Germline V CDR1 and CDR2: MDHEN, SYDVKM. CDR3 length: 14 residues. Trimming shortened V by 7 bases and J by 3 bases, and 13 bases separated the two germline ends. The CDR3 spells CASIRSSFNQPQHF. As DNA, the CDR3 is TGTGCCAGCATTCGAAGTAGCTTCAATCAGCCCCAGCATTTT.

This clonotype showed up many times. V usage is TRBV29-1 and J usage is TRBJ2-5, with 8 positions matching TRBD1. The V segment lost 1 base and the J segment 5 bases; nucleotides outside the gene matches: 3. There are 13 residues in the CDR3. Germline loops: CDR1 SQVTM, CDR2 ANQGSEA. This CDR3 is CSVEAGGGETQYF. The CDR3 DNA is TGCAGCGTTGAAGCAGGGGGCGGGGAGACCCAGTACTTC. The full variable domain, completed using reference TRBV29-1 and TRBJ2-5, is SAVISQKPSRDICQRGTSLTIQCQVDSQVTMMFWYRQQPGQSLTLIATANQGSEATYESGFVIDKFPISRPNLTFSTLTVSNMSPEDSSIYLCSVEAGGGETQYFGPGTRLLVL.

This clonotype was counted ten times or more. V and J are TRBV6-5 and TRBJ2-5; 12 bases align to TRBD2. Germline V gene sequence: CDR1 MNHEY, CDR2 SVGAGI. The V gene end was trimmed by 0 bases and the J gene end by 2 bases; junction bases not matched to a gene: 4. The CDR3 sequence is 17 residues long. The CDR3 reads CASSYSSGLAGQETQYF. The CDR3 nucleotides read TGTGCCAGCAGTTACTCTTCCGGACTAGCGGGACAAGAGACCCAGTACTTC.

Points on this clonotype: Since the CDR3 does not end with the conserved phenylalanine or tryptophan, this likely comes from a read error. The CDR3 loop is CATSESDAPHYGYTS. CDR3 sequence (DNA): TGTGCCACCAGTGAAAGCGACGCACCACACTATGGCTACACCTCC. The chain is built from TRBV24-1 and TRBJ1-2; D call uncertain. Germline CDR1 reads KGHDR; CDR2 reads SFDVKD. The CDR3 sequence is 15 residues long. Between the trimmed V and J ends, which lost 4 bases and 3 bases, there was a span of 14 bases.

DNA of the CDR3: TGCGCCAGCAGCGACAATAAAGCAGGGGTCTTGAACACTGAAGCTTTCTTT. It encodes CASSDNKAGVLNTEAFF. J is TRBJ1-1 and V is TRBV4-3; perhaps TRBD1 as D (6 bases). The CDR3 totals 17 residues. The germline V gene encodes CDR1 LGHNA and CDR2 YSLEER. The V end lost 5 bases, the J end lost 0 bases, and 19 bases lay between the germline ends.

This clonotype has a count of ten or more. The CDR3 sequence: CASSLGSEQFF. DNA of the CDR3: TGTGCCAGCAGCTTGGGGAGTGAGCAGTTCTTC. This chain joins TRBV7-2 and TRBJ2-1, with a possible D match to TRBD2 (5 bases). V lost 3 bases and J lost 9, with 6 bases in between. Germline CDR1 reads SGHTA; CDR2 reads FQGNSA. This CDR3 region has 11 residues.

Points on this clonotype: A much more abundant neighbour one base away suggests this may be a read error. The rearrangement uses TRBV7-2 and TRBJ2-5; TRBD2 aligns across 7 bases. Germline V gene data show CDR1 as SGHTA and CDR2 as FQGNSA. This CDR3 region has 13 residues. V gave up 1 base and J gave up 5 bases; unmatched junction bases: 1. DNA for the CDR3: TGTGCCAGCAGCTTAGGGACTAGGGAGACCCAGTACTTC. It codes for CASSLGTRETQYF. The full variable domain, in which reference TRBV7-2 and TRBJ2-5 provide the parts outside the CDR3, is GAGVSQSPSNKVTEKGKDVELRCDPISGHTALYWYRQSLGQGLEFLIYFQGNSAPDKSGLPSDRFSAERTGGSVSTLTIQRTQQEDSAVYLCASSLGTRETQYFGPGTRLLVL.

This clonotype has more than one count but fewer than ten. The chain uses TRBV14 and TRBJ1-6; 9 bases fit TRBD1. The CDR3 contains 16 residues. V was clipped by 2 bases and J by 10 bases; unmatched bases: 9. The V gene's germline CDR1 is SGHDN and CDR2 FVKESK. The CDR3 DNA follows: TGTGCCAGCAGCCAAATACTTGGACAGGGGAACTCACCCCTCCACTTT. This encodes CASSQILGQGNSPLHF.